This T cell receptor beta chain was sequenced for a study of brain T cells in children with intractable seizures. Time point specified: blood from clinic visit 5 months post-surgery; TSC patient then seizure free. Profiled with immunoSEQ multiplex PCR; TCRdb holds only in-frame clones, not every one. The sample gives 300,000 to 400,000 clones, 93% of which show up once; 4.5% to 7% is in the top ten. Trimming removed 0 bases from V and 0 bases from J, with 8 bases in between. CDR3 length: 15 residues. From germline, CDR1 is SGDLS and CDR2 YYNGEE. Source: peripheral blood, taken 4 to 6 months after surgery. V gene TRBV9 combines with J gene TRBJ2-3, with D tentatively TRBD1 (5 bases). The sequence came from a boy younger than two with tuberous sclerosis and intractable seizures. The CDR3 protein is CASSVAGRSTDTQYF. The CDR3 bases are TGTGCCAGCAGCGTAGCAGGGCGGAGCACAGATACGCAGTATTTT.